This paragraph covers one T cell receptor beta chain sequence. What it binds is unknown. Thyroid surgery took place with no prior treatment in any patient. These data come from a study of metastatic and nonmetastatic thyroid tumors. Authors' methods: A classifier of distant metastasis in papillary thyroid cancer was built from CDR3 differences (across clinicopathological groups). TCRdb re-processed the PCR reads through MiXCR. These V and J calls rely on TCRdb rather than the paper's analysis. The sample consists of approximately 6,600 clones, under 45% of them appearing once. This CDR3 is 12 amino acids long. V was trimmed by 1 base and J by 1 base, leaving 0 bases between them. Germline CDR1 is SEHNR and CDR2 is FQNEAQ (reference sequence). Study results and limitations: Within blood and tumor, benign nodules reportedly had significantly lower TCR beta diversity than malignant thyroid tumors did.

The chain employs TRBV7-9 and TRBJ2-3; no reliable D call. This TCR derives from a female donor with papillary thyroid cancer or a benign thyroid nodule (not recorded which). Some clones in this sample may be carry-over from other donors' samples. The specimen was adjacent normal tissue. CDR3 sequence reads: CASSLGTDTQYF. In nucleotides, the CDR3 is TGTGCCAGCAGCTTAGGCACAGATACGCAGTATTTT.